The source of this TCR beta chain is a study of blood T cell repertoires in COVID-19. Study context: PBMCs, B-cell-depleted T cells, or T cells provided the cDNA or gDNA that made up the material.

The assay was immunoSEQ multiplex PCR, and TCRdb's table has in-frame clones only and misses some. The table shows around 130,000 clones, with roughly 90% occurring only once. The germline CDR1 and CDR2 sequences are SGDLS and YYNGEE. With 7 bases clipped from V and 3 bases from J, the junction kept 7 bases outside the gene matches. This CDR3 spans 15 amino acids. The chain combines TRBV9 with TRBJ1-2; 12 bases align to TRBD1. This TCR was sampled from a man between 65 and 85 years old with active COVID-19. Sequenced material: peripheral blood. CDR3 in DNA: TGTGCCAGCGGGCTGGGACAGGGGGCGGACTATGGCTACACCTTC. As protein: CASGLGQGADYGYTF.